These 12 T cell receptor beta chains were sequenced from one sample in a study of T-cell memory formation after mild COVID-19 (dated by TCRdb to about 2021). Library generation was performed with 5' RACE. Sequencing instrument: Illumina NovaSeq 6000. Through fastp at Q25 and MiXCR, TCRdb rebuilt clones from the public reads, retaining in-frame beta chains. When rows share a CDR3 protein, they turn into one entry using the most common DNA and genes. The sample table records hundreds of thousands of distinct CDR3 sequences; about 20% of these occur just once. The top ten clones comprise 10% to 15% of the sample. Sample: PBMCs or a T cell subset sorted from them (not recorded which). Every receptor here comes from an adult woman who had mild COVID-19 (a few samples of this study predate the infection). The sample titles of this study are shuffled in the database, so cell type and time point are left out; the donor was told from shared clones.

The chain is built from TRBV20-1 and TRBJ2-7; 7 nucleotides agree with TRBD2. Looked up from germline, CDR1 is DFQATT and CDR2 is SNEGSKA (reference sequence). There are 16 residues in the CDR3. Trimming at V came to 0 bases and at J to 0 bases, leaving 8 bases not matched to a gene. DNA for the CDR3: TGCAGTGCTAGAGACGTTAGCGGGTCGAGCTCCTACGAGCAGTACTTC. Residues: CSARDVSGSSSYEQYF.

As for this clonotype: A read error may be the cause here, since a much bigger clone is one base away. V gene TRBV9 combines with J gene TRBJ2-3; D call uncertain. Per the germline V gene, CDR1 is SGDLS and CDR2 is YYNGEE. The CDR3 consists of 14 residues. CDR3 coding DNA: TGTGCCAGCAGCGTAGCTGGCCTAACATATACGCATTATTTT. Protein: CASSVAGLTYTHYF.

This clonotype showed up just a few times. The chain recombines TRBV10-3 with TRBJ2-7; 9 bases match TRBD1. The CDR3 runs to 14 residues. Looked up from germline, CDR1 is ENHRY and CDR2 is SYGVKD. The V segment lost 4 bases and the J segment 4 bases; nucleotides outside the gene matches: 5. CDR3 amino acids: CAISATDRGYEQYF. The CDR3, as DNA: TGTGCCATCAGTGCAACGGACAGGGGTTACGAGCAGTACTTC.

This clonotype was picked up a small number of times. CDR3 loop: CASSPAGTGGQETQYF. DNA for the CDR3: TGTGCCAGCAGCCCGGCCGGGACAGGGGGACAAGAGACCCAGTACTTC. This chain links TRBV7-2 with TRBJ2-5; 11 nucleotides match TRBD1. Losses at the gene ends were 5 bases for V and 2 bases for J; bases not matched to a gene: 7. This CDR3 has 16 residues. Germline lookup yields CDR1 SGHTA and CDR2 FQGNSA.

This clonotype was picked up many times. V and J are TRBV7-3 and TRBJ2-7; D might be TRBD1 or TRBD2, each matching 6 bases. The CDR3 runs 14 residues. Trimming left V 3 bases short and J 3 bases short, with 12 bases between. The germline V gene encodes CDR1 SGHTA and CDR2 FQGTGA. As DNA, the CDR3 is TGTGCCAGCAGCTTTAACGGAGGGGGCTACGAGCAGTACTTC. Residues: CASSFNGGGYEQYF.

The sample holds a few counts of this clonotype. The chain has TRBV24-1 and TRBJ2-3; tentatively, D is TRBD2 (5 bases). Germline values: CDR1 KGHDR, CDR2 SFDVKD. CDR3 length: 13 amino acids. Deletions cut 9 bases from V and 0 bases from J, with 9 bases between. In DNA form, the CDR3 reads TGTGCCACCGGAGAGGGAAGCACAGATACGCAGTATTTT. This sequence encodes CATGEGSTDTQYF.

The gene calls are TRBV19 and TRBJ1-6; TRBD1 aligns across 9 bases. The CDR3 sequence is 12 residues long. Unmatched junction bases numbered 6, after V lost 11 bases and J lost 10 bases. Germline CDR1 reads LNHDA; CDR2 reads SQIVND (reference sequence). CDR3 in amino acids: CAGRTGVSPLHF. CDR3 sequence (DNA): TGTGCCGGCAGGACAGGGGTATCACCCCTCCACTTT.

This clonotype was seen more than once but under ten times. The gene calls are TRBV7-2 and TRBJ2-3; D may be TRBD2 (6 bases). The length of the CDR3 is 14 residues. The V end was cut by 7 bases, the J end by 0 bases, with 11 bases between. CDR1 is SGHTA and CDR2 is FQGNSA in the germline V gene. The CDR3 loop reads CASTKSGSTDTQYF. CDR3 bases: TGTGCCAGCACCAAAAGCGGGAGCACAGATACGCAGTATTTT.

The chain has TRBV5-1 and TRBJ1-2; D gene unclear. V was trimmed by 5 bases and J by 0 bases, leaving 14 bases between them. The germline gives CDR1 SGHRS, CDR2 YFSETQ. The CDR3 extends over 15 amino acids. CDR3 nucleotides: TGCGCCAGCAGGGCCAGCTATACAGCTAACTATGGCTACACCTTC. Protein sequence: CASRASYTANYGYTF.

The chain joins TRBV12-3 or TRBV12-4 to TRBJ2-5; TRBD1 agrees at 9 bases. CDR3 length equals 14 residues. Trimming took 3 bases from V and 5 from J; bases not matched to a gene: 4. The CDR3 here is CASSFGDRVETQYF. For the CDR3, the DNA is TGTGCCAGCAGTTTCGGGGACAGGGTGGAGACCCAGTACTTC.

This clonotype was counted only a few times. The J gene is TRBJ2-3, the V gene TRBV24-1; 10 nucleotides match TRBD2. The V segment lost 1 base and the J segment 7 bases; nucleotides outside the gene matches: 7. Germline V gene data show CDR1 as KGHDR and CDR2 as SFDVKD. The CDR3 runs to 16 residues. The CDR3 sequence is CATSDFQAGGPYTQYF. DNA of the CDR3: TGTGCCACCAGTGATTTCCAAGCGGGGGGGCCATATACGCAGTATTTT.

This clonotype was observed a handful of times. The chain combines TRBV9 with TRBJ2-2; the D is unclear. The CDR3 runs 15 residues. CDR1 is SGDLS and CDR2 is YYNGEE in the germline V gene. The V end was cut by 0 bases, the J end by 1 base, with 7 bases between. The CDR3 bases are TGTGCCAGCAGCGTAGGGCAGGTGAACACCGGGGAGCTGTTTTTT. Translated: CASSVGQVNTGELFF.